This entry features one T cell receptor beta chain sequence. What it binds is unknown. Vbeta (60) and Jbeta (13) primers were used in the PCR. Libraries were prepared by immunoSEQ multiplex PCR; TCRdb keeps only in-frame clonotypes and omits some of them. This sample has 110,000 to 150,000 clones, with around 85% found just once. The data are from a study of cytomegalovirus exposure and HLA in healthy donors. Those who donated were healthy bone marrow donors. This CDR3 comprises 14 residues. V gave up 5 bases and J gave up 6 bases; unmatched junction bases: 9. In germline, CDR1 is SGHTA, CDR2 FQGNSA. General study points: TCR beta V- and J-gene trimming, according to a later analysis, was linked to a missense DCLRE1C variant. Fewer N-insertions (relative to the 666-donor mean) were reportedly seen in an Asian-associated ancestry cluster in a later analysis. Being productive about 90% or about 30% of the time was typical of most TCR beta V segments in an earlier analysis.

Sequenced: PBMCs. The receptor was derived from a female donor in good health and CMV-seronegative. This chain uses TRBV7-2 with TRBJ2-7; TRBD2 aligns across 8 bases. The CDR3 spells CASSTGLEIGEQYF. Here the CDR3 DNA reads TGTGCCAGCAGCACGGGACTAGAAATAGGCGAGCAGTACTTC.